These 12 T cell receptor beta chains share one sample of origin, sequenced in a study of blood T cell repertoires in COVID-19. Measured with immunoSEQ multiplex PCR; TCRdb has only the in-frame clones, and not every one. The sample includes 150,000 to 200,000 clones, approximately 80% of them seen just once. Sequenced material: PBMCs or T cells enriched from blood (not recorded which). The receptors originated from a middle-aged man who had recovered from COVID-19.

The rearrangement links TRBV24-1 to TRBJ2-1, with D tentatively TRBD2 (5 bases). Trimming removed 4 bases at V and 9 bases at J, with 12 bases between. The germline V gene has CDR1 KGHDR and CDR2 SFDVKD. CDR3 size: 13 residues. CDR3 nucleotides: TGTGCCACCAGTGAGTATAGCGACGGTGAGCAGTTCTTC. It specifies CATSEYSDGEQFF.

This chain connects TRBV11-2 to TRBJ2-3; TRBD2 agrees at 11 bases. CDR3 length: 17 amino acids. CDR1 and CDR2 (germline): SGHAT, FQNNGV. Unmatched junction bases numbered 9, after V lost 3 bases and J lost 4 bases. The CDR3 sequence: CASSFLAGGPGADTQYF. In nucleotides, the CDR3 is TGTGCCAGCAGCTTTTTAGCGGGGGGGCCGGGAGCAGATACGCAGTATTTT.

This clone was recorded only once. This chain connects TRBV25-1 to TRBJ1-2; D possibly corresponds to TRBD1 (6 bases). Trimming removed 5 bases at V and 4 bases at J, with 11 bases between. The V gene's germline CDR1 is MGHDK and CDR2 SYGVNS. The CDR3 is made up of 13 amino acids. CDR3 sequence reads: CASSTSDSYGYTF. CDR3 sequence (DNA): TGTGCCAGCAGTACCTCGGACAGCTATGGCTACACCTTC.

This clone was detected ten times or more. The genes are TRBV10-3 and TRBJ2-4, with a tentative D call TRBD2 (5 bases). V was cut by 6 bases and J by 0 bases, with 12 bases left in between. The V gene's germline CDR1 is ENHRY and CDR2 SYGVKD. The CDR3 contains 15 residues. CDR3: CAISPGREAKNIQYF. CDR3 nucleotide sequence: TGTGCCATCAGCCCCGGACGGGAAGCCAAAAACATTCAGTACTTC.

In its sample, this clone was seen a few times. The chain recombines TRBV5-6 with TRBJ1-1; D gene unclear. V was pared by 1 base and J by 1 base, with 11 bases between. Germline V gene sequence: CDR1 SGHDT, CDR2 YYEEEE. The CDR3 sequence is 15 residues long. The CDR3: CASSLLSFGNTEAFF. CDR3 coding DNA: TGTGCCAGCAGCTTGCTAAGTTTCGGGAACACTGAAGCTTTCTTT.

This chain links TRBV9 with TRBJ2-5; a weak D match, TRBD1 (5 bases). Germline V gives CDR1 SGDLS, CDR2 YYNGEE. V lost 0 bases and J lost 6, with 12 bases in between. This CDR3 is 14 amino acids long. The CDR3 protein is CASSVGFREKTQYF. The DNA of the CDR3 is TGTGCCAGCAGCGTAGGTTTCAGGGAAAAGACCCAGTACTTC.

V is TRBV6-8 and J is TRBJ2-7, with D perhaps matching TRBD1 (6 bases). Per the germline V gene, CDR1 is MNHGY and CDR2 is SAAAGT. Between the trimmed V and J ends, which lost 7 bases and 2 bases, there was a span of 30 bases. The CDR3 is 19 residues long. CDR3 DNA: TGTGCCAGCACTGGGGCTTTTGGACAGAGACCAAGACTCCCCTACGAGCAGTACGTC. Its translation is CASTGAFGQRPRLPYEQYV.

A few counts support this clone. This chain uses TRBV29-1 with TRBJ1-1; no definite D call. This CDR3 is 12 amino acids long. Germline V gene data show CDR1 as SQVTM and CDR2 as ANQGSEA. Deletions cut 1 base from V and 6 bases from J, with 9 bases between. CDR3 sequence: CSVEGAVSEAFF. The DNA for the CDR3 is TGCAGCGTTGAAGGGGCAGTGTCTGAAGCTTTCTTT.

This sequence joins TRBV9 and TRBJ1-2, with D maybe TRBD1 (5 bases). Germline CDR1 and CDR2: SGDLS and YYNGEE. The length of the CDR3 is 15 residues. Trimming removed 0 bases from V and 0 bases from J, with 9 bases in between. The CDR3 loop is CASSVASGTNYGYTF. Here the CDR3 DNA reads TGTGCCAGCAGCGTAGCCTCAGGGACTAACTATGGCTACACCTTC.

The J gene is TRBJ2-7, the V gene TRBV2; TRBD1 agrees at 8 bases. In germline, CDR1 is SNHLY, CDR2 FYNNEI. The V segment lost 2 bases and the J segment 6 bases; nucleotides outside the gene matches: 6. This CDR3 is 14 amino acids long. The CDR3 bases are TGTGCCAGCAGTGAACGTCAGGGGGCAGCCGAGCAGTACTTC. This gives the protein CASSERQGAAEQYF.

The rearrangement uses TRBV12-3 or TRBV12-4 and TRBJ1-2, with D maybe TRBD1 (6 bases). V was pared by 1 base and J by 7 bases, with 10 bases between. The CDR3 runs 13 residues. As DNA, the CDR3 is TGTGCCAGCAGTTTAGAAGGGACAAGTGGCTACACCTTC. This translates into CASSLEGTSGYTF.

CDR3 sequence (DNA): TGCGCCAGCAGCTTCCGACTAGATGGAACTAATACGCAGTATTTT. Its protein is CASSFRLDGTNTQYF. J is TRBJ2-3 and V is TRBV5-1; perhaps TRBD2 as D (6 bases). The CDR3 spans 15 residues. Trimming removed 2 bases at V and 7 bases at J, with 17 bases between. Germline-derived CDR1 and CDR2 are SGHRS and YFSETQ.